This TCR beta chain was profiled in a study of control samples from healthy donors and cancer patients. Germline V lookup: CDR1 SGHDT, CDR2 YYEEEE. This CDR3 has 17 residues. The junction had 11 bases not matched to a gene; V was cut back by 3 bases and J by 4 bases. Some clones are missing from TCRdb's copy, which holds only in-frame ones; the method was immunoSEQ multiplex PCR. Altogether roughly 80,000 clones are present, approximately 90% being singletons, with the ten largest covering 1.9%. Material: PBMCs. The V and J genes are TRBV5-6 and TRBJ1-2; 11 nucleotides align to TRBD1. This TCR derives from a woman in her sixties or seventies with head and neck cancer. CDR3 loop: CASSSPPGQGGSYGYTF. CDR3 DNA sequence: TGTGCCAGCAGCTCCCCACCGGGACAGGGGGGCAGCTATGGCTACACCTTC.